The subject of this entry is one T cell receptor (beta chain). What it binds is unknown. The CDR3 consists of 12 residues. The germline V gene encodes CDR1 SGHTA and CDR2 FQGNSA. Trimming pared 0 bases from V and 10 bases from J, leaving 7 bases between. These data belong to a study of a mutant IDH1 vaccine in newly diagnosed glioma. Study background: Beforehand, treatment had been radiotherapy, temozolomide, or both; the majority received both.

Time point specified: baseline, week 1 (first vaccination visit). Treatment defined: pre-vaccination baseline after standard-of-care therapy. Profiled with immunoSEQ multiplex PCR; TCRdb holds only in-frame clones, not every one. In the table there are 45,000 to 55,000 clones, roughly 90% of which are singletons. Findings and caveats of the study: Changes in top peripheral clonotypes did not appear linked to pseudoprogression. The study observed vaccine-induced immune responses in 90% to 95% of patients.

This sequence joins TRBV7-2 and TRBJ2-1; D gene uncertain. This TCR derives from a middle-aged man with glioma. Sample: PBMCs, taken from a glioma patient treated with radiotherapy, temozolomide or both. In DNA, the CDR3 is TGTGCCAGCAGCTTAGCACTGGGGGAGCAGTTCTTC. It specifies CASSLALGEQFF. Filled out from reference TRBV7-2 and TRBJ2-1, the complete variable domain reads GAGVSQSPSNKVTEKGKDVELRCDPISGHTALYWYRQSLGQGLEFLIYFQGNSAPDKSGLPSDRFSAERTGGSVSTLTIQRTQQEDSAVYLCASSLALGEQFFGPGTRLTVL.